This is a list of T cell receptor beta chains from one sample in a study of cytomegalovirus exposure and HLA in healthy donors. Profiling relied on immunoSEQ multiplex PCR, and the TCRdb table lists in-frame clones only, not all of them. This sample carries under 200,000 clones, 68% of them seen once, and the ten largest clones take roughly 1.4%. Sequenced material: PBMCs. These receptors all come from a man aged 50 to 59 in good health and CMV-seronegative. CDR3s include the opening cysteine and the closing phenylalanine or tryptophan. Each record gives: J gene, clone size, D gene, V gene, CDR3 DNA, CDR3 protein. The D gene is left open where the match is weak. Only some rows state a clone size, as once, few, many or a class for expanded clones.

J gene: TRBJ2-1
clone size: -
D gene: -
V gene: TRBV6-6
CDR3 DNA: TGTGCCAGCAGTTATGAACAGGGTTTTTACAATGAGCAGTTCTTC
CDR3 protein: CASSYEQGFYNEQFF

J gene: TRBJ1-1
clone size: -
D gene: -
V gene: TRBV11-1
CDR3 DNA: TGTGCCAGCAGCTCCCAGGATGATTGGCCACGAGCTTTCTTT
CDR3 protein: CASSSQDDWPRAFF

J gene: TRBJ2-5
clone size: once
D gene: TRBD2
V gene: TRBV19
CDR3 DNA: TGTGCCAGTAGTCTACCGCATAGCGGGGGGCGGGGAGAGACCCAGTACTTC
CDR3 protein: CASSLPHSGGRGETQYF

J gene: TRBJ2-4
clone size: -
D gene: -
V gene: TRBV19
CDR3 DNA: TGTGCCAGTAGTCCCGACAGGCCCAACATTCAGTACTTC
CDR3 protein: CASSPDRPNIQYF

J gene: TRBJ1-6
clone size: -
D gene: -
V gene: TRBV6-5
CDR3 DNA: TGTGCCAGCAGTCCCAGCAGGGGAAATAATTCACCCCTCCACTTT
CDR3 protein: CASSPSRGNNSPLHF

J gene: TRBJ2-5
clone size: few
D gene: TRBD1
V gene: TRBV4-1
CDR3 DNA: TGCGCCAGCAGCCGGGGACAGGGGCAAGAGACCCAGTACTTC
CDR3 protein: CASSRGQGQETQYF

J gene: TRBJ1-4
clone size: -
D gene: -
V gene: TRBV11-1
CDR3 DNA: TGTGCCAGCAGCCCGATAGAGGGCGAAAAACTGTTTTTT
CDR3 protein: CASSPIEGEKLFF

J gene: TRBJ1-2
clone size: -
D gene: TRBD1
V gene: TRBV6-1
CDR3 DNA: TGTGCCAGCAGCCAGGGGGCTGGGGGCTACACCTTC
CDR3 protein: CASSQGAGGYTF

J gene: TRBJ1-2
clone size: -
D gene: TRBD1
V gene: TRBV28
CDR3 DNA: TGTGCCAGCAGTTTTCGGGACAGGCGATACTATGGCTACACCTTC
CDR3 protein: CASSFRDRRYYGYTF

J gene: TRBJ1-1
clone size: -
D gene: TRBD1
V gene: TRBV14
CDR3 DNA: TGTGCCAGCAGCCCCTCGGACAGGGAGTACGGGAACACTGAAGCTTTCTTT
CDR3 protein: CASSPSDREYGNTEAFF

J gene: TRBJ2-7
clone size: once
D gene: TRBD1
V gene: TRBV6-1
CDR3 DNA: TGTGCCAGCAGTGGAGGTTTACAGGGGATCTCCTACGAGCAGTACTTC
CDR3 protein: CASSGGLQGISYEQYF

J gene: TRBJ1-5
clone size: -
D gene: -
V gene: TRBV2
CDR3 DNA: TGTGCCAGCACCGCCCAGGGGTCGGGTTTTCAGCCCCAGCATTTT
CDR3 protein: CASTAQGSGFQPQHF

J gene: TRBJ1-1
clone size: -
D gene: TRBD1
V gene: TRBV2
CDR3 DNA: TGTGCCAGCGGTGTGACAGGGAAGAACACTGAAGCTTTCTTT
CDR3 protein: CASGVTGKNTEAFF

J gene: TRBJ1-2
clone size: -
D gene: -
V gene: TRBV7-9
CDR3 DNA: TGTGCCAGCAGCCCACGCTCAGGGGCCGGGGAATATGGCTACACCTTC
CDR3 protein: CASSPRSGAGEYGYTF

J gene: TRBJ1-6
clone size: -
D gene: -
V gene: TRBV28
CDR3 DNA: TGTGCCAGCAGTCAAATTCACGGGGGGAATTCACCCCTCCACTTT
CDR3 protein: CASSQIHGGNSPLHF

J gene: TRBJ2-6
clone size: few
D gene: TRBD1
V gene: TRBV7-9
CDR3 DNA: TGTGCCAGCAGCTTAGGACAGGGGGCGCGTGGGGCCAACGTCCTGACTTTC
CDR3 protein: CASSLGQGARGANVLTF

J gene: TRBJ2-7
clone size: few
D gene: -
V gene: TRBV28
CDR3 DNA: TGTGCCAGCAGTTCTCTGACTAGGGCCTACGAGCAGTACTTC
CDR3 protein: CASSSLTRAYEQYF

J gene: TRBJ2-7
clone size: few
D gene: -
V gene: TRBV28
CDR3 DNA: TGTGCCAGCAGTTTGACAGGCTCGACCTACGAGCAGTACTTC
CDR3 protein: CASSLTGSTYEQYF

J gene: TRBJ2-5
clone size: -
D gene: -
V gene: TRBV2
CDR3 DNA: TGTGCCAGCAGTGAAGGACTAGTCCGGGAGACCCAGTACTTC
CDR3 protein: CASSEGLVRETQYF

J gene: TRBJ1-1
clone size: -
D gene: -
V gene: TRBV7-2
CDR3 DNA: TGTGCCAGCAGCTCGACTGGGTTCGCTCGGAACACTGAAGCTTTCTTT
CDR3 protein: CASSSTGFARNTEAFF

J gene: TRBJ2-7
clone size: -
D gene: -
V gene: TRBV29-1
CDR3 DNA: TGCAGCGTTGAGGGGGGGCGGGGCGAGCAGTACTTC
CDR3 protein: CSVEGGRGEQYF

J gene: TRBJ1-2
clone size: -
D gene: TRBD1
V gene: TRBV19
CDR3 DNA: TGTGCCAGTAGCACTGGACAGGGGCACAACTATGGCTACACCTTC
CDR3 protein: CASSTGQGHNYGYTF

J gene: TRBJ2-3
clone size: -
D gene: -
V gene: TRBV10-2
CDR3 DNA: TGCGCCAGCAGTGAGTCGAGGGCGAATACGCAGTATTTT
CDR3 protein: CASSESRANTQYF

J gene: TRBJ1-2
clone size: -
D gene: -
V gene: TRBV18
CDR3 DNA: TGTGCCAGCTCACCAGTGCAGGGTGACTATGGCTACACCTTC
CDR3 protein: CASSPVQGDYGYTF

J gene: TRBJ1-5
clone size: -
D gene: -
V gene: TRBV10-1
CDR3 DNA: TGCGCCAGATCCCGACAGAGCAATCAGCCCCAGCATTTT
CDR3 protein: CARSRQSNQPQHF

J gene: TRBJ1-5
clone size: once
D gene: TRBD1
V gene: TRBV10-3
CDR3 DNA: TGTGCCATCAGACAGGGGAATCAGCCCCAGCATTTT
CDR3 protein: CAIRQGNQPQHF

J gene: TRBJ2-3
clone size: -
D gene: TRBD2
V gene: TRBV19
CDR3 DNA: TGTGCCAGTATAGGGGAGCGGGGGCGTAACACAGATACGCAGTATTTT
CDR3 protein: CASIGERGRNTDTQYF

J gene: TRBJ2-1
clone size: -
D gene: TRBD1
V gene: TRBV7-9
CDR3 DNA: TGTGCCAGCAGCGCTCGACAGGGCGAACAGTTCTTC
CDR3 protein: CASSARQGEQFF

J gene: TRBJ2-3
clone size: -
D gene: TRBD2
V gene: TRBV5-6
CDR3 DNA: TGTGCCAGCAGAACCGGGACTAGCGGAATAGATACGCAGTATTTT
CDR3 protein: CASRTGTSGIDTQYF

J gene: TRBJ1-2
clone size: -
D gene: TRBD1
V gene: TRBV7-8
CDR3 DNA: TGTGCCAGCAGCTTAGTAGGGACAGGGGGCGCACCCTATGGCTACACCTTC
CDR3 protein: CASSLVGTGGAPYGYTF

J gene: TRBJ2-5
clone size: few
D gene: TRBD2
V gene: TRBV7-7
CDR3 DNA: TGTGCTAGCAGCTCGACTAGCGGACTACAAGAGACCCAGTACTTC
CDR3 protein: CASSSTSGLQETQYF

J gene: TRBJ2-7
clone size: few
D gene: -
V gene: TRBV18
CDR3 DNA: TGTGCCAGCTCACCTCCGGGGTGGGCCTACGAGCAGTACTTC
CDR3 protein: CASSPPGWAYEQYF

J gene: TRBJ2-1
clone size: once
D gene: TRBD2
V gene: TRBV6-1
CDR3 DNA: TGTGCCACCTCTCTGCGGGGGGGCGTTGATGAGCAGTTCTTC
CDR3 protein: CATSLRGGVDEQFF

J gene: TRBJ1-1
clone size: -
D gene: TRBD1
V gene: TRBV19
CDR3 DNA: TGTGCCAGTAGTATCCAGGGGGGCACTGAAGCTTTCTTT
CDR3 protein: CASSIQGGTEAFF

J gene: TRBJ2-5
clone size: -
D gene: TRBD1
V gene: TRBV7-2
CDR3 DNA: TGTGCCAGCAGGACTCGCCCCCGGACAGGGCAAGAGACCCAGTACTTC
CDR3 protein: CASRTRPRTGQETQYF

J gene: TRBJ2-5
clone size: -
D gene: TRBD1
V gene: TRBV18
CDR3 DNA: TGTGCCAGCTCATTACGTCAGGGGGCTGGTGAGACCCAGTACTTC
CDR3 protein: CASSLRQGAGETQYF

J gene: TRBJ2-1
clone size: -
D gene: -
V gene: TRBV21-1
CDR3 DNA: TGTGCCAGCGGGGGGACTAGCGGGGACAATGAGCAGTTCTTC
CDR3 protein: CASGGTSGDNEQFF

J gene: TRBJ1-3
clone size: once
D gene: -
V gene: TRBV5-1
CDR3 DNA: TGCGCCAGCAGCTTGACAGCCTCTGGAAACACCATATATTTT
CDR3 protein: CASSLTASGNTIYF

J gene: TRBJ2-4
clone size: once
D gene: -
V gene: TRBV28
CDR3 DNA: TGTGCCAGCAGTCCAGGGGTTCTGAAAAACATTCAGTACTTC
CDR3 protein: CASSPGVLKNIQYF

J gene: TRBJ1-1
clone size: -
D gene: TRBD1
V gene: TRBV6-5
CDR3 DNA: TGTGCCAGCAGTTATAGGGCAGGGGGAACTGAAGCTTTCTTT
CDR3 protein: CASSYRAGGTEAFF

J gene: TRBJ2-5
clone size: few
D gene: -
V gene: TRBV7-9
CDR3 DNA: TGTGCCAGCAGCTTATTATACGGGCAGTACTTC
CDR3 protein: CASSLLYGQYF

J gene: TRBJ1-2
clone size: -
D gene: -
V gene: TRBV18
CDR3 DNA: TGTGCCAGCTCACCGACGGGAATTAACTATGGCTACACCTTC
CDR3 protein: CASSPTGINYGYTF

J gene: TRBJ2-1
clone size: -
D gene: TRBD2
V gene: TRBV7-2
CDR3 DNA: TGTGCCAGCAGCTTAGGACTAGCGGTTTCCTCCTACAATGAGCAGTTCTTC
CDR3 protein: CASSLGLAVSSYNEQFF

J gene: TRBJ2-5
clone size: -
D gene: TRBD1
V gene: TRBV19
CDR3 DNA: TGTGCCAGTAGTATAGGGCGACAGGGGAGTGCGACCCAGTACTTC
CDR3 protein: CASSIGRQGSATQYF

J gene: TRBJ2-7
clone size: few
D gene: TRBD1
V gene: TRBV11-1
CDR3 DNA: TGTGCCAGCAGCCCCCGGGACAGGAGCTCCTACGAGCAGTACTTC
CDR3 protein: CASSPRDRSSYEQYF

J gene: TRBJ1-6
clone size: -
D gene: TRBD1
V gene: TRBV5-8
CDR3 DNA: TGTGCCAGCAGCCGACAGGGGGCGAGGTGGAATTCACCCCTCCACTTT
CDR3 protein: CASSRQGARWNSPLHF

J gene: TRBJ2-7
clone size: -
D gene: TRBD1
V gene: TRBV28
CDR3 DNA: TGTGCCACTCGGACAGGGGGCTACTCCTACGAGCAGTACTTC
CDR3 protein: CATRTGGYSYEQYF

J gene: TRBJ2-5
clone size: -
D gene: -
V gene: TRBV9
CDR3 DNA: TGTGCCAGCAGCGCAAGTGAGGAGACCCAGTACTTC
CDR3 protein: CASSASEETQYF

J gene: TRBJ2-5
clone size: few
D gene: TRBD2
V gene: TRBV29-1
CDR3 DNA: TGCAGCGTTCTTCGGGGGGTCGGTAAGACCCAGTACTTC
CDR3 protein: CSVLRGVGKTQYF

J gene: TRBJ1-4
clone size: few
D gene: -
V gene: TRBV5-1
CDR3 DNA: TGCGCCAGCAGCTTGTACGGGACTAATGAAAAACTGTTTTTT
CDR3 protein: CASSLYGTNEKLFF

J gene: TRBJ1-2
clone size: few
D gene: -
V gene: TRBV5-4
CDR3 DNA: TGTGCCAGCAGCTTGGCCCCGGGGATCTTCTATGGCTACACCTTC
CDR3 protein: CASSLAPGIFYGYTF

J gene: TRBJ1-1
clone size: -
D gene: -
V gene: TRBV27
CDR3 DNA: TGTGCCAGCAGTTTGTTCCCCTACGATGAAGCTTTCTTT
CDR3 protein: CASSLFPYDEAFF

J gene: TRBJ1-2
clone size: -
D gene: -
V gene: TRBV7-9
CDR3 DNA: TGTGCCAGCAGCTTAGGCAGAAACTATGGCTACACCTTC
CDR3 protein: CASSLGRNYGYTF